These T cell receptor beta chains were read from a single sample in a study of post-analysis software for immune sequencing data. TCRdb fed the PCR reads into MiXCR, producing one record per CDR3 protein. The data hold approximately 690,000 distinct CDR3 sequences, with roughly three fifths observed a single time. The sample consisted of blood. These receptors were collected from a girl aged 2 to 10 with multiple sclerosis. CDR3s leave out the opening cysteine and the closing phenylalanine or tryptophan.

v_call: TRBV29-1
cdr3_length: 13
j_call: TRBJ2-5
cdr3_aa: SVSPQGWNQETQY

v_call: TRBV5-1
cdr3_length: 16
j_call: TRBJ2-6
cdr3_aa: ASSRELKGASGANVLT

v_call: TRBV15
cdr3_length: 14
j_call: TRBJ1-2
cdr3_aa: ATSRDIGTGGNGYT

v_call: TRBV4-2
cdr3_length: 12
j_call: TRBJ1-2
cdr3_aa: ASSQGDITYGYT

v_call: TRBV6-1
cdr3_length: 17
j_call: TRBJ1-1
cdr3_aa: ASRLNYYGQASMNTEAF

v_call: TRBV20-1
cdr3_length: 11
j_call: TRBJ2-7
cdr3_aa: SAATGTHREQY

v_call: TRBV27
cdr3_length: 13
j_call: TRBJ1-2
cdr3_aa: ASSLSRPGADGYT

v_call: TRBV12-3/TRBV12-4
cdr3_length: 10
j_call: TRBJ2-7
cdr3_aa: ASSINSYEQY

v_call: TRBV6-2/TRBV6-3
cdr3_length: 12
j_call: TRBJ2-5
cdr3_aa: ASRSDGDQETQY

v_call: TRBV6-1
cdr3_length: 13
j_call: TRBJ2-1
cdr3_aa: ASSESLAGVHEQF

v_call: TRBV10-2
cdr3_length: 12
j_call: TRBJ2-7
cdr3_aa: ASSDGQATYEQY

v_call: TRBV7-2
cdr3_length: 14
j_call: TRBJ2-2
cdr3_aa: ASSLAGAAPRGELF

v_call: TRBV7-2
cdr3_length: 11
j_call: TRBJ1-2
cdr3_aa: ASSLGGNRGYT

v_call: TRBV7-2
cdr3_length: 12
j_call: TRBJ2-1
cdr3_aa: ASSPALQGFEQF

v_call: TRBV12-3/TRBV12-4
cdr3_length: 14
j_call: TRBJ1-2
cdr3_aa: ASSPGQGAPFYGYT

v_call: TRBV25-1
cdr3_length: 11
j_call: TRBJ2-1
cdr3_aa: ASGESWDTEQF

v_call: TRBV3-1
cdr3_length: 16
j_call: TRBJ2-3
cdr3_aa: ASLSGRTSYASTDTQY

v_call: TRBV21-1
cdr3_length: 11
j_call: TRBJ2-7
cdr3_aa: ASPRGMSYEQY

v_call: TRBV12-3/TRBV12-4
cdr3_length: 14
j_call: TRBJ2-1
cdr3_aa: ASSSQSGLSYNEQF

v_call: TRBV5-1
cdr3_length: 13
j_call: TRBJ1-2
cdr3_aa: ASSLAGGAPYGYT

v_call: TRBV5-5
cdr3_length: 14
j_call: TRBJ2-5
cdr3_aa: ASSPPLRGRIGTQY

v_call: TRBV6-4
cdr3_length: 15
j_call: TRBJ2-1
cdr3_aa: ASTSRLAGDENNEQF

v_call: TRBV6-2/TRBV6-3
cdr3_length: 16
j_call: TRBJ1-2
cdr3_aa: ASLGAAAQGETNYGYT

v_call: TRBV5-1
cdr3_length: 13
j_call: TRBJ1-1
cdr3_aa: ASKPQTGDLTEAF

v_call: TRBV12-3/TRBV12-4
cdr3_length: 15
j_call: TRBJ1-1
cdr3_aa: ATSLGGRGFMNTEAF

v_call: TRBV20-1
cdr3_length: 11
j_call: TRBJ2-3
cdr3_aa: SATGPTENTQY

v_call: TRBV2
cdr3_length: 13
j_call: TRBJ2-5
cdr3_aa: AGSQLAGGNNEQY

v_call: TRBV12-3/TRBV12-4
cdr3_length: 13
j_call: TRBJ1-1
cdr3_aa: ASSLGQGPQGGAF

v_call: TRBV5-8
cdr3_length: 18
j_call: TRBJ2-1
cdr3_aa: ASSLEWGLAGGKPYNEQF

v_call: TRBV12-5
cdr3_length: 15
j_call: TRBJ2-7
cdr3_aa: ASGPPLTSGTGYEQY

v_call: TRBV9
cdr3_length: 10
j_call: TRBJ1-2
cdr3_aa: ASSMTEYGYT

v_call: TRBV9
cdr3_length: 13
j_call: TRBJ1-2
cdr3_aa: ASSVGDRGLYGYT

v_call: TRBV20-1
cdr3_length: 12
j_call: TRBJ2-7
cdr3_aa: SATGQGPPYEQY

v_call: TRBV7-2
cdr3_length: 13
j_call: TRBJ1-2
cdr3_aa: ASSLARGGPKGYT

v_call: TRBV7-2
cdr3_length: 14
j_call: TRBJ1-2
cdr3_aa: ASSLAHTGGFGGYT

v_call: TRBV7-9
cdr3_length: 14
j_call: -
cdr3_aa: ASSAGLAGDLETQY

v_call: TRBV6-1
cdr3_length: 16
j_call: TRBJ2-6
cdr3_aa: ASSPRGTGPSGANVLT

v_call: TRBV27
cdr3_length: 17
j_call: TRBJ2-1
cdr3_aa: ASSFFRLTGTSGYNEQF

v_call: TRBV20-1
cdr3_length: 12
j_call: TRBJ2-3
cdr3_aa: SARERGSADTQY

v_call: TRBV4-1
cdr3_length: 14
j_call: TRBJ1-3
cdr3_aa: ASSQFPSDSGNTIY

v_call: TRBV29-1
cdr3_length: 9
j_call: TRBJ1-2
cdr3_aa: SVLGEDGYT

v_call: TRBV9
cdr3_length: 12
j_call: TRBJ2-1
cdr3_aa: ASSVDSSYNEQF

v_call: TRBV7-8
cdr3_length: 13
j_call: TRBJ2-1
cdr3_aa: ASSLATTSIDEQF

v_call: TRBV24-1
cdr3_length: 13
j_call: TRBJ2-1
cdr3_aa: ATSDGTGGRNEQF

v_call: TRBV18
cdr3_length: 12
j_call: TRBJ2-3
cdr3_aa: ASSPPGPVDTQY

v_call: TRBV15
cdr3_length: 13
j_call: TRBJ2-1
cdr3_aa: ATSRKQQVLGEQF

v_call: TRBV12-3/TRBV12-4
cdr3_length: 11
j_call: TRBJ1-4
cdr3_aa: ASQRANDEKLF

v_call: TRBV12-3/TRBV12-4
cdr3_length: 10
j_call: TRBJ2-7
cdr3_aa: ASSPRGIEQY

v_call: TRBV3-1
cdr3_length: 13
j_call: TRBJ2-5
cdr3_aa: ASSQERGSQETQY

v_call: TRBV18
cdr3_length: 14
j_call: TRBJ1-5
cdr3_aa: ASSPQGSYSNQPQH

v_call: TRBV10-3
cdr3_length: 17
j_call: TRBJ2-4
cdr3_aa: AISESAMTGAVAKNIQY

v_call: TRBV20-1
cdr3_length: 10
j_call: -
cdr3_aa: SARRGEETQY

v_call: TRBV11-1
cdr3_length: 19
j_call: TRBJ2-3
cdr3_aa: ASSWGIQGDSIRPVTDTQY